This T cell receptor (beta chain) was captured in a study of blood T cell repertoires in COVID-19. Study in general: The United States, Italy and Spain were the sources of the acute and convalescent COVID-19 samples. T cells, B-cell-depleted T cells, or PBMCs supplied cDNA or gDNA.

This clone was detected once. The CDR3 is 16 amino acids. V was pared by 1 base and J by 4 bases, with 13 bases between. CDR1 and CDR2 from the germline V gene are SNHLY and FYNNEI. Patients from Seattle were sampled longitudinally, starting during active infection. Original processing methods: Researchers report that nucleated cell counts were estimated from reference gene primer amplification. Profiling relied on immunoSEQ multiplex PCR, and the TCRdb table lists in-frame clones only, not all of them. V, J and clone size were drawn from that table, and D and trimming were deduced from the DNA. The table includes about half a million clones, approximately 89% detected once.

Material: peripheral blood. The chain combines TRBV2 with TRBJ2-2; D possibly corresponds to TRBD2 (5 bases). This sequence originates from a man younger than 30 with COVID-19, enrolled during active disease. The CDR3 bases are TGTGCCAGCAGTGAAGGGGCGGGTATTAGCACCGGGGAGCTGTTTTTT. Translation: CASSEGAGISTGELFF.